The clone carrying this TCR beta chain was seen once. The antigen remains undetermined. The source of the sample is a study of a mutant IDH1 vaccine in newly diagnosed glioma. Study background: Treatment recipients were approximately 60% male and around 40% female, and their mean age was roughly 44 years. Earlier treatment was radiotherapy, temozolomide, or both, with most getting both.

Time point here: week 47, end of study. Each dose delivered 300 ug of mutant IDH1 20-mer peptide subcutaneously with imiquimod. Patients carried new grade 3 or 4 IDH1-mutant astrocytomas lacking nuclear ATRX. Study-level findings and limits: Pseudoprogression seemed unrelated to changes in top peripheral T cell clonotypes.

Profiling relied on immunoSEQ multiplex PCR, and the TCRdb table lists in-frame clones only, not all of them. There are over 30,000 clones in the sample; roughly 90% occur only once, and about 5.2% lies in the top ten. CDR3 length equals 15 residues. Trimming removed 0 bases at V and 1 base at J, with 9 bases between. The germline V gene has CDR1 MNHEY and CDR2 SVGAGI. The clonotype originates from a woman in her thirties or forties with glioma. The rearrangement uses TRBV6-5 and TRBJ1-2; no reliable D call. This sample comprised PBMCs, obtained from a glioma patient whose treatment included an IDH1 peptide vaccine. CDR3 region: CASSYSGRSNYGYTF. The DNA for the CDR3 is TGTGCCAGCAGTTACTCGGGCAGAAGTAACTATGGCTACACCTTC.